This passage covers 24 T cell receptor beta chains from one sample sequenced in a study of blood T cell repertoires in COVID-19. Clones were read by immunoSEQ multiplex PCR, and TCRdb kept only the in-frame ones, dropping some. The data contain about 230,000 clones, 84% of them seen just once; the ten biggest clones take up roughly 1.4%. Sequenced material: peripheral blood. The receptors originated from a woman aged 40 to 50 who had recovered from COVID-19.

CDR3 nucleotide sequence: TGTGCCAGTAGTATAGCCAGGGGTCTTAACACTGAAGCTTTCTTT. As protein: CASSIARGLNTEAFF. This chain joins TRBV19 and TRBJ1-1; the D gene is possibly TRBD1 (6 bases). Trimming removed 1 base from V and 2 bases from J, with 11 bases in between. This CDR3 contains 15 residues. The germline V gene has CDR1 LNHDA and CDR2 SQIVND (reference sequence).

The rearrangement uses TRBV4-2 and TRBJ2-3; TRBD2 is a possible D gene (5 bases). V lost 0 bases and J 6 bases, leaving 16 bases between the germline ends. The length of the CDR3 is 16 residues. Germline V gene data show CDR1 as LGHNA and CDR2 as YNFKEQ. The CDR3 region has the DNA TGTGCCAGCAGCCAAGATCGGGCTGCGGGTTGGGATACGCAGTATTTT. This encodes CASSQDRAAGWDTQYF.

V usage is TRBV6-1 and J usage is TRBJ2-4; TRBD1 is a possible D gene (6 bases). CDR1 is MNHNS, CDR2 SASEGT, per germline. Trimming removed 0 bases from V and 3 bases from J, with 18 bases in between. The CDR3 is 18 amino acids. CDR3 protein: CASSEAVQGKVDKNIQYF. CDR3 coding DNA: TGTGCCAGCAGTGAAGCGGTTCAGGGGAAGGTCGACAAAAACATTCAGTACTTC.

This chain connects TRBV18 to TRBJ1-6; 10 bases align to TRBD1. In germline, CDR1 is KGHSH, CDR2 LQKENI. The CDR3 contains 14 residues. The trim removed 6 bases at V and 9 bases at J, leaving 5 bases unmatched. The CDR3: CASSDRGHGSPLHF. The CDR3 DNA reads as TGTGCCAGCTCCGACAGGGGGCACGGTTCACCCCTCCACTTT. The full variable domain, rest sourced from reference TRBV18 and TRBJ1-6, is NAGVMQNPRHLVRRRGQEARLRCSPMKGHSHVYWYRQLPEEGLKFMVYLQKENIIDESGMPKERFSAEFPKEGPSILRIQQVVRGDSAAYFCASSDRGHGSPLHFGNGTRLTVT.

The chain is built from TRBV19 and TRBJ2-2, with D uncertain. The V gene's germline CDR1 is LNHDA and CDR2 SQIVND (reference sequence). V shed 9 bases and J shed 0 bases, with 14 bases lying between them. The CDR3 has 15 residues. The CDR3 sequence: CASESWPTNTGELFF. In DNA, the CDR3 is TGTGCCAGCGAATCGTGGCCGACGAACACCGGGGAGCTGTTTTTT.

The count of this clone is one. CDR3 coding DNA: TGTGCCAGCAGTTACCGTAGCGGGGGGGCCTCGGAGACCCAGTACTTC. This translates into CASSYRSGGASETQYF. The chain combines TRBV28 with TRBJ2-5; 11 nucleotides line up with TRBD2. After removal of 4 bases from V and 5 bases from J, the junction contained 9 bases not matched to a gene. The CDR3 runs to 16 residues. Germline V gives CDR1 MDHEN, CDR2 SYDVKM. Full variable domain (remainder filled in from reference TRBV28 and TRBJ2-5): DVKVTQSSRYLVKRTGEKVFLECVQDMDHENMFWYRQDPGLGLRLIYFSYDVKMKEKGDIPEGYSVSREKKERFSLILESASTNQTSMYLCASSYRSGGASETQYFGPGTRLLVL.

The gene calls are TRBV7-2 and TRBJ1-1, with no clear D. The CDR3 is 13 residues long. CDR1 SGHTA and CDR2 FQGNSA come from the germline V gene. V lost 3 bases and J 1 base, leaving 6 bases between the germline ends. The CDR3 nucleotides are TGTGCCAGCAGCTTTGCAGAGAACACTGAAGCTTTCTTT. This translates into CASSFAENTEAFF.

The chain employs TRBV9 and TRBJ1-2, with 7 positions matching TRBD1. This CDR3 contains 14 residues. The V segment lost 4 bases and the J segment 4 bases; nucleotides outside the gene matches: 7. CDR1 is SGDLS, CDR2 YYNGEE, per germline. The CDR3 DNA reads TGTGCCAGCAGCCCGGGACAGAGTTTCTATGGCTACACCTTC. Residues: CASSPGQSFYGYTF.

This chain joins TRBV7-9 and TRBJ2-3; a weak D match, TRBD2 (6 bases). V shed 5 bases and J shed 11 bases, with 14 bases lying between them. The V gene's germline CDR1 is SEHNR and CDR2 FQNEAQ (reference sequence). This CDR3 region has 12 residues. The CDR3 loop is CASSDSGTGQYF. In DNA form, the CDR3 reads TGTGCCAGCAGCGATAGTGGGACTGGGCAGTATTTT. Full variable domain (missing parts from reference TRBV7-9 and TRBJ2-3): DTGVSQNPRHKITKRGQNVTFRCDPISEHNRLYWYRQTLGQGPEFLTYFQNEAQLEKSRLLSDRFSAERPKGSFSTLEIQRTEQGDSAMYLCASSDSGTGQYFGPGTRLTVL.

The chain carries TRBV5-1 and TRBJ1-3; TRBD1 matches 8 bases. J gave up 3 bases and V 5 bases, and 4 bases lay outside the gene matches. CDR1 is SGHRS and CDR2 is YFSETQ in the germline V gene. The length of the CDR3 is 14 residues. For the CDR3, the DNA is TGCGCCAGCAGATACGGGACAGGTGGAAACACCATATATTTT. This translates into CASRYGTGGNTIYF.

This sequence joins TRBV7-3 and TRBJ2-3; TRBD2 agrees at 9 bases. This CDR3 spans 14 amino acids. Germline lookup yields CDR1 SGHTA and CDR2 FQGTGA. J was trimmed by 1 base and V by 4 bases; bases with no gene match: 0. The CDR3 reads CASSSSGGTDTQYF. The CDR3 DNA reads TGTGCCAGCAGCTCTAGCGGGGGCACAGATACGCAGTATTTT. Filled out from reference TRBV7-3 and TRBJ2-3, the complete variable domain reads GAGVSQTPSNKVTEKGKYVELRCDPISGHTALYWYRQSLGQGPEFLIYFQGTGAADDSGLPNDRFFAVRPEGSVSTLKIQRTERGDSAVYLCASSSSGGTDTQYFGPGTRLTVL.

The rearrangement links TRBV30 to TRBJ2-1; D gene ambiguous. Germline lookup yields CDR1 GTSNPN and CDR2 SVGIG (reference sequence). Trimming shortened V by 8 bases and J by 2 bases, and 16 bases separated the two germline ends. This CDR3 spans 14 amino acids. The CDR3 loop is CALSSTRAYNEQFF. The CDR3, as DNA: TGTGCCCTTTCATCCACTCGCGCCTACAATGAGCAGTTCTTC.

As DNA, the CDR3 is TGTGCCAGCAGTTACCCCCAGACACCAGATACGCAGTATTTT. Residues: CASSYPQTPDTQYF. The chain recombines TRBV6-6 with TRBJ2-3; unclear D gene. The CDR3 spans 14 residues. V was trimmed by 2 bases and J by 4 bases, leaving 10 bases between them. Per germline, CDR1 MNHNY and CDR2 SVGAGI (reference sequence).

The chain combines TRBV28 with TRBJ1-2; 10 bases agree with TRBD1. The germline gives CDR1 MDHEN, CDR2 SYDVKM. The CDR3 sequence is 16 residues long. The junction had 6 bases not matched to a gene; V was cut back by 2 bases and J by 3 bases. The CDR3 here is CASSLVGTGAHYGYTF. CDR3 nucleotide sequence: TGTGCCAGCAGTTTAGTGGGGACAGGGGCACACTATGGCTACACCTTC.

The DNA of the CDR3 is TGCGCCAGCAGCCAAGATGGGACAGGGACAGATACGCAGTATTTT. Its translation: CASSQDGTGTDTQYF. This chain uses TRBV4-3 with TRBJ2-3; TRBD1 aligns across 9 bases. CDR3 size: 15 residues. Per germline, CDR1 LGHNA and CDR2 YSLEER. V was clipped by 0 bases and J by 3 bases; unmatched bases: 1.

This rearrangement joins TRBV3-1 (or the pseudogene TRBV3-2) to TRBJ1-2, with D uncertain. V was clipped by 1 base and J by 14 bases, with 11 bases between them. The CDR3 is 11 amino acids. Germline V lookup: CDR1 LGHDT, CDR2 YNNKEL (reference sequence). In DNA form, the CDR3 reads TGTGCCAGCAGCCAAGGAGGGTCGGCAACCTTC. It specifies CASSQGGSATF.

This chain uses TRBV19 with TRBJ1-6; D perhaps matches TRBD1 (6 bases). V lost 0 bases and J 10 bases, leaving 13 bases between the germline ends. The CDR3 runs to 15 residues. Germline CDR1 and CDR2: LNHDA and SQIVND (reference sequence). The CDR3 coding sequence is TGTGCCAGTAGTATAGAACGGGGGGCCGGATCACCCCTCCACTTT. As protein: CASSIERGAGSPLHF.

The J gene is TRBJ2-7, the V gene TRBV29-1, with TRBD1 matching 7 bases. V was pared by 7 bases and J by 5 bases, with 11 bases of the junction left unmatched. Germline V lookup: CDR1 SQVTM, CDR2 ANQGSEA. The CDR3 extends over 13 amino acids. The CDR3 nucleotides are TGCAGCGCCGCCAACGACAGGGCGGACGAGCAGTACTTC. It codes for CSAANDRADEQYF.

This sequence joins TRBV7-2 and TRBJ1-2; 9 positions match TRBD1. The CDR3 covers 16 residues. With V trimmed by 3 bases and J by 3 bases, 8 bases remained unmatched. Per germline, CDR1 SGHTA and CDR2 FQGNSA. The CDR3 region has the DNA TGTGCCAGCAGCTTTACAGGGGGCGCAGGAGACTATGGCTACACCTTC. Residues: CASSFTGGAGDYGYTF.

CDR3 region: CASSYSRVTGYNEQFF. CDR3 bases: TGTGCCAGCAGTTACTCGAGGGTGACAGGCTACAATGAGCAGTTCTTC. V gene TRBV6-2 or TRBV6-3 combines with J gene TRBJ2-1, with D possibly TRBD1 on 6 matching bases. V was cut by 0 bases and J by 3 bases, with 12 bases left in between. Germline V gene lookup returns CDR1 MNHEY and CDR2 SVGEGT. The CDR3 is 16 residues long.

This chain connects TRBV30 to TRBJ1-3; D is uncertain. CDR3 size: 14 residues. Germline CDR1 reads GTSNPN; CDR2 reads SVGIG (reference sequence). Trimming left V 2 bases short and J 0 bases short, with 8 bases between. CDR3 sequence reads: CAWSRSSSGNTIYF. CDR3 nucleotides: TGTGCCTGGAGTCGGAGTTCCTCTGGAAACACCATATATTTT.

This chain links TRBV27 with TRBJ2-1; D not resolved. This CDR3 comprises 14 residues. Trimming took 7 bases from V and 6 from J, leaving 16 bases between them. Germline V CDR1 and CDR2: MNHEY, SMNVEV (reference sequence). CDR3 residues: CASNRGATSNEQFF. In DNA form, the CDR3 reads TGTGCCAGCAACCGCGGTGCCACCTCCAATGAGCAGTTCTTC.

This clone was seen only once. V gene TRBV5-1 combines with J gene TRBJ1-2; 8 positions agree with TRBD1. The V segment lost 2 bases and the J segment 4 bases; nucleotides outside the gene matches: 1. This CDR3 comprises 13 residues. Per germline, CDR1 SGHRS and CDR2 YFSETQ. The chain's CDR3 is CASSLGTGYGYTF. Written as DNA, the CDR3 is TGCGCCAGCAGCTTAGGGACAGGCTATGGCTACACCTTC.

J is TRBJ1-1 and V is TRBV6-4; D gene ambiguous. V gave up 5 bases and J gave up 4 bases, with 11 bases separating them. This CDR3 contains 13 residues. Germline lookup yields CDR1 MRHNA and CDR2 SNTAGT. CDR3 amino acids: CASSPVPGTEAFF. The CDR3 nucleotides are TGTGCCAGCAGTCCAGTCCCGGGCACTGAAGCTTTCTTT.